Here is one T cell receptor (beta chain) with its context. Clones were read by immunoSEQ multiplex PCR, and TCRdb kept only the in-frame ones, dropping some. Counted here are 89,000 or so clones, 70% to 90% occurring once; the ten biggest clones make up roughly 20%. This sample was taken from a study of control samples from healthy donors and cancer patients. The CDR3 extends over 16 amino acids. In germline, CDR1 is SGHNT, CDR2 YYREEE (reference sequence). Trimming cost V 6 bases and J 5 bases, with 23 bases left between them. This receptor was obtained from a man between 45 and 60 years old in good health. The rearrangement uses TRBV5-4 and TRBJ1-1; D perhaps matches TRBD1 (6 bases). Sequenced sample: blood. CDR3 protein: CASNKGGQGLGTEAFF. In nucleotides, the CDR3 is TGTGCCAGCAATAAAGGGGGGCAGGGCTTGGGAACTGAAGCTTTCTTT.